These 14 T cell receptor beta chains share one sample of origin, sequenced in a study of cytomegalovirus exposure and HLA in healthy donors. The PCR ran on 60 Vbeta and 13 Jbeta primers. TCRdb keeps only in-frame clones here, not all; method: immunoSEQ multiplex PCR. The sample holds about 150,000 clones, around 82% seen once. The sample comprised PBMCs. Receptors originate from a woman in her fifties or sixties in good health and CMV-seropositive.

The rearrangement uses TRBV2 and TRBJ2-3, with 14 bases aligning to TRBD2. This CDR3 spans 14 amino acids. J lost 6 bases, V lost 7 bases, and 3 bases had no gene match. Germline lookup yields CDR1 SNHLY and CDR2 FYNNEI. CDR3 sequence: CASKGLAGADTQYF. DNA for the CDR3: TGTGCCAGCAAGGGACTAGCGGGGGCCGATACGCAGTATTTT.

V is TRBV7-3 and J is TRBJ2-4; 9 positions agree with TRBD1. The CDR3 extends over 16 amino acids. Unmatched junction bases numbered 12, after V lost 5 bases and J lost 7 bases. CDR1 is SGHTA and CDR2 is FQGTGA in the germline V gene. CDR3 nucleotide sequence: TGTGCCAGCAGCCCTACAGGGGGCCTCGACGCGAACATTCAGTACTTC. Its translation: CASSPTGGLDANIQYF.

A single count supports this clone. The chain recombines TRBV13 with TRBJ2-5, with TRBD2 matching 11 bases. Germline V gene data show CDR1 as PRHDT and CDR2 as FYEKMQ (reference sequence). CDR3 length: 14 residues. J lost 3 bases, V lost 4 bases, and 1 base had no gene match. CDR3 sequence reads: CASSWGLAEETQYF. The CDR3 DNA reads as TGTGCCAGCAGCTGGGGACTAGCGGAAGAGACCCAGTACTTC.

This chain joins TRBV7-9 and TRBJ2-4; TRBD1 matches at 9 bases. V dropped 3 bases and J dropped 2; count of bases not matched to a gene: 5. The CDR3 is 16 amino acids. Germline V gene lookup returns CDR1 SEHNR and CDR2 FQNEAQ (reference sequence). The CDR3 region has the DNA TGTGCCAGCAGCTTGGGGGGACAGGGCTCCAAAAACATTCAGTACTTC. It is translated as CASSLGGQGSKNIQYF. Full variable domain (outside the CDR3, taken from reference TRBV7-9 and TRBJ2-4): DTGVSQNPRHKITKRGQNVTFRCDPISEHNRLYWYRQTLGQGPEFLTYFQNEAQLEKSRLLSDRFSAERPKGSFSTLEIQRTEQGDSAMYLCASSLGGQGSKNIQYFGAGTRLSVL.

The J gene is TRBJ2-7, the V gene TRBV5-1; 7 bases are a match to TRBD1. Germline-derived CDR1 and CDR2 are SGHRS and YFSETQ. V shed 4 bases, J shed 4 bases, and the junction held 8 bases outside the gene matches. This CDR3 has 14 residues. The CDR3 bases are TGCGCCAGCAGCCTCAGACAGGGCCCTTACGAGCAGTACTTC. This encodes CASSLRQGPYEQYF.

The genes are TRBV11-2 and TRBJ2-1; D is unclear. V lost 5 bases and J lost 8, with 7 bases in between. This CDR3 is 11 amino acids long. CDR1 is SGHAT, CDR2 FQNNGV, per germline. The CDR3 DNA sequence: TGTGCCAGCAGCCCTAGAGATGAGCAGTTCTTC. Translating gives CASSPRDEQFF.

This chain connects TRBV9 to TRBJ2-2; TRBD1 might be the D (6 bases). Germline V lookup: CDR1 SGDLS, CDR2 YYNGEE. V dropped 4 bases and J dropped 5 bases, with 18 bases sitting between them. The CDR3 has 16 amino acids. CDR3 protein: CASSPQTGGPTGELFF. CDR3 DNA: TGTGCCAGCAGCCCACAGACAGGAGGCCCTACCGGGGAGCTGTTTTTT. Complete variable domain (other parts from reference TRBV9 and TRBJ2-2): DSGVTQTPKHLITATGQRVTLRCSPRSGDLSVYWYQQSLDQGLQFLIQYYNGEERAKGNILERFSAQQFPDLHSELNLSSLELGDSALYFCASSPQTGGPTGELFFGEGSRLTVL.

The chain joins TRBV27 to TRBJ1-1, with D perhaps TRBD1 (6 bases). Germline V gene data show CDR1 as MNHEY and CDR2 as SMNVEV (reference sequence). This CDR3 spans 13 amino acids. V was shortened by 4 bases and J by 4 bases, with 10 bases between the two germline ends. Written as DNA, the CDR3 is TGTGCCAGCAGTTGGATAGGGGGCACTGAAGCTTTCTTT. This translates into CASSWIGGTEAFF.

The chain is built from TRBV6-6 and TRBJ2-7, with 12 nucleotides matching TRBD1. After removal of 5 bases from V and 6 bases from J, the junction contained 11 bases not matched to a gene. Germline CDR1 and CDR2: MNHNY and SVGAGI (reference sequence). This CDR3 has 16 residues. CDR3 region: CASSKNTGTGGSEQYF. CDR3 nucleotides: TGTGCCAGCAGTAAGAACACCGGGACAGGGGGCTCCGAGCAGTACTTC.

V gene TRBV6-1 combines with J gene TRBJ1-2; no definite D call. Per the germline V gene, CDR1 is MNHNS and CDR2 is SASEGT. The germline V and J ends were trimmed by 11 bases and 2 bases, with 18 bases remaining between them. The CDR3 is 14 amino acids. The CDR3 loop is CAATDMVANYGYTF. In DNA, the CDR3 is TGTGCCGCTACCGACATGGTTGCCAACTATGGCTACACCTTC.

For the CDR3, the DNA is TGTGCCAGCAGCCAGCCGGGACAGACCTACAATGAGCAGTTCTTC. This encodes CASSQPGQTYNEQFF. The rearrangement uses TRBV4-2 and TRBJ2-1, with 7 bases lining up with TRBD1. Unmatched junction bases numbered 4, after V lost 3 bases and J lost 2 bases. The V gene's germline CDR1 is LGHNA and CDR2 YNFKEQ. CDR3 length: 15 amino acids.

The rearrangement uses TRBV4-1 and TRBJ2-7; TRBD1 matches 8 bases. There are 14 residues in the CDR3. Germline CDR1 reads MGHRA; CDR2 reads YSYEKL. After removal of 1 base from V and 3 bases from J, the junction contained 2 bases not matched to a gene. The CDR3 is CASSQVDRGYEQYF. As DNA, the CDR3 is TGCGCCAGCAGCCAAGTCGACAGGGGCTACGAGCAGTACTTC.

The V and J genes are TRBV28 and TRBJ1-2; 7 bases line up with TRBD1. Germline V gives CDR1 MDHEN, CDR2 SYDVKM. Unmatched junction bases numbered 14, after V lost 5 bases and J lost 2 bases. The CDR3 has 17 amino acids. The CDR3, as DNA: TGTGCCAGCAGTAAATGGGCCATGGTGACAGGGAACTATGGCTACACCTTC. Protein sequence: CASSKWAMVTGNYGYTF.

This clone was detected once. The V and J genes are TRBV10-3 and TRBJ2-3; 12 nucleotides agree with TRBD2. The CDR3 is made up of 16 amino acids. V lost 4 bases and J lost 5; bases outside the gene matches: 7. The germline V gene has CDR1 ENHRY and CDR2 SYGVKD. CDR3 in amino acids: CAISGGVLAGGDTQYF. CDR3 DNA sequence: TGTGCCATCAGTGGAGGCGTACTAGCGGGGGGAGATACGCAGTATTTT.